This T cell receptor beta chain was identified in a study of shared clonotypes between healthy human individuals. This clone was seen just once. Clones were read by immunoSEQ multiplex PCR, and TCRdb kept only the in-frame ones, dropping some. Of nearly 750,000 clones listed, around 70% are singletons. Trimming removed 4 bases at V and 1 base at J, with 12 bases between. Germline-derived CDR1 and CDR2 are SGHRS and YFSETQ. The CDR3 spans 15 residues. Only Caucasian adults living in Nashville, Tennessee served as donors. The authors divided CD4+ cells into CD45RA+ naive and CD45RA-negative memory subsets.

The sequence came from a woman younger than 45 in good health. The specimen was memory CD4+ T cells sorted from blood. The subset was: CD45RA-negative fraction. V is TRBV5-1 and J is TRBJ2-1; no firm D call. The CDR3 reads CASSVTAVSYNEQFF. The CDR3 nucleotides are TGCGCCAGCAGCGTCACAGCCGTTTCCTACAATGAGCAGTTCTTC.